This entry lists 26 T cell receptor beta chains sequenced from one sample in a study of T-cell memory formation after mild COVID-19 (dated by TCRdb to 2020 to 2023). Libraries came from 5' RACE. For sequencing, an Illumina NovaSeq 6000 was employed. TCRdb's own reprocessing of the public reads used fastp at Q25 and MiXCR and kept productive beta chains. Every distinct CDR3 protein forms one entry, paired with its most common genes and DNA. Within this sample are 350,000 to 400,000 distinct CDR3 sequences, with 14% of them counted one time only. Around a fifth of the sample rests with the top ten. Sample: PBMCs or a T cell subset sorted from them (not recorded which). The receptor source for this set is a man younger than 35 who had mild COVID-19 (a few samples of this study predate the infection). The sample titles of this study are shuffled in the database, so cell type and time point are left out; the donor was told from shared clones.

This chain links TRBV5-1 with TRBJ2-7; D might be TRBD1 (5 bases). Germline CDR1 is SGHRS and CDR2 is YFSETQ. V lost 0 bases and J 4 bases, leaving 11 bases between the germline ends. The CDR3 runs to 14 residues. CDR3 residues: CASSLARVFYEQYF. CDR3 DNA sequence: TGCGCCAGCAGCTTGGCCAGGGTATTTTACGAGCAGTACTTC.

This clonotype has just a few counts. The chain is built from TRBV20-1 and TRBJ2-7; 12 positions match TRBD1. The CDR3 length is 12 residues. Trimming cost V 5 bases and J 5 bases; bases outside gene matches: 1. Germline V lookup: CDR1 DFQATT, CDR2 SNEGSKA (reference sequence). CDR3 DNA: TGCAGTGCTTGGGACAGGGGGCACGAGCAGTACTTC. It codes for CSAWDRGHEQYF.

The rearrangement uses TRBV6-5 and TRBJ2-3; no reliable D call. The CDR3 has 13 residues. V gave up 7 bases and J gave up 4 bases, with 12 bases separating them. Germline V gene lookup returns CDR1 MNHEY and CDR2 SVGAGI. DNA of the CDR3: TGTGCCAGCACCCAGGACGGCGCAGATACGCAGTATTTT. Protein product: CASTQDGADTQYF.

There are a few counts of this clonotype. This sequence joins TRBV4-1 and TRBJ2-3, with 10 bases identical to TRBD2. Germline V lookup: CDR1 MGHRA, CDR2 YSYEKL. After removal of 0 bases from V and 6 bases from J, the junction contained 15 bases not matched to a gene. The CDR3 loop spans 19 amino acids. The CDR3 sequence: CASSQDQASGGTYRDTQYF. CDR3 nucleotide sequence: TGCGCCAGCAGCCAAGATCAGGCTAGCGGGGGAACTTACAGGGATACGCAGTATTTT.

This chain connects TRBV27 to TRBJ1-1; D perhaps matches TRBD1 (6 bases). Trimming took 4 bases from V and 7 from J, leaving 7 bases between them. This CDR3 spans 11 amino acids. The germline CDR1 and CDR2 sequences are MNHEY and SMNVEV (reference sequence). The CDR3 reads CASSWGHEAFF. DNA of the CDR3: TGTGCCAGCAGTTGGGGACATGAAGCTTTCTTT.

This clonotype was found many times. The chain joins TRBV7-9 to TRBJ2-3; D gene ambiguous. Germline V gene lookup returns CDR1 SEHNR and CDR2 FQNEAQ (reference sequence). With 5 bases removed from V and 2 bases from J, the gap between germline ends came to 8 bases. This CDR3 contains 13 residues. In DNA form, the CDR3 reads TGTGCCAGCAGCGCCTACAACACAGATACGCAGTATTTT. The encoded protein is CASSAYNTDTQYF.

A few counts support this clonotype. The chain employs TRBV18 and TRBJ1-1; TRBD1 might be the D (6 bases). The CDR3 loop spans 16 amino acids. V was shortened by 0 bases and J by 0 bases, with 11 bases between the two germline ends. Germline V gene sequence: CDR1 KGHSH, CDR2 LQKENI. CDR3 bases: TGTGCCAGCTCACCACCGTCCGGGGGCATGAACACTGAAGCTTTCTTT. Its translation: CASSPPSGGMNTEAFF.

This CDR3 reads CSARAPGWRGTEAFF. The CDR3 DNA sequence: TGCAGTGCTAGAGCTCCAGGGTGGCGGGGCACTGAAGCTTTCTTT. V usage is TRBV20-1 and J usage is TRBJ1-1; maybe TRBD1 (5 bases). The V gene's germline CDR1 is DFQATT and CDR2 SNEGSKA (reference sequence). This CDR3 region has 15 residues. V lost 1 base to trimming and J lost 4 bases, with 16 bases between them.

In this sample, this clonotype turned up many times. V gene TRBV4-2 combines with J gene TRBJ2-5; 11 nucleotides line up with TRBD2. Germline assignment: CDR1 LGHNA and CDR2 YNFKEQ. The V segment lost 3 bases and the J segment 1 base; nucleotides outside the gene matches: 7. CDR3 length: 17 amino acids. The CDR3 bases are TGTGCCAGCAGCCAGTATCTAGCGGGGGGAATCCAAGAGACCCAGTACTTC. Protein sequence: CASSQYLAGGIQETQYF.

On this clonotype: This may arise from a read error, as a much more abundant clone is one base away. The CDR3 protein is CASSQAPTGDETQYF. As DNA, the CDR3 is TGTGCCAGCAGCCAAGCCCCGACAGGGGACGAGACCCAGTACTTC. V usage is TRBV4-2 and J usage is TRBJ2-5, with 8 positions matching TRBD1. The CDR3 sequence is 15 residues long. The J segment lost 5 bases and the V segment lost 1 base, leaving 6 bases of the junction unmatched. CDR1 is LGHNA and CDR2 is YNFKEQ in the germline V gene.

The chain couples TRBV24-1 to TRBJ1-1; 8 positions match TRBD1. This CDR3 is built from 15 residues. Germline V gene sequence: CDR1 KGHDR, CDR2 SFDVKD. After removal of 4 bases from V and 7 bases from J, the junction contained 10 bases not matched to a gene. The CDR3 loop reads CATSESTGGRNEAFF. The DNA of the CDR3 is TGTGCCACCAGTGAGTCCACAGGGGGTCGGAATGAAGCTTTCTTT.

This clonotype was seen more than once but under ten times. Here the CDR3 reads CVNSQDNSPGDTQYF. The CDR3 coding sequence is TGCGTTAACAGCCAAGATAACTCGCCGGGGGATACGCAGTATTTT. The chain carries TRBV4-3 and TRBJ2-3, with D maybe TRBD2 (5 bases). In germline, CDR1 is LGHNA, CDR2 YSLEER. CDR3 length: 15 residues.

This clonotype was detected only a few times. The chain has TRBV12-3 or TRBV12-4 and TRBJ2-3; either TRBD1 or TRBD2 may fit D (5 bases each). The CDR3 consists of 15 residues. The V gene lost 6 bases and the J gene lost 8 bases, with 21 bases spanning the gap. The CDR3 sequence: CASSPRARGVGTQYF. The CDR3 DNA follows: TGTGCCAGCAGCCCTCGAGCGAGGGGCGTTGGTACGCAGTATTTT.

This clonotype was detected many times. The rearrangement uses TRBV4-3 and TRBJ1-3, with D tentatively TRBD1 (5 bases). Trimming stripped 5 bases from V and 4 bases from J, with 18 bases between. CDR1 is LGHNA and CDR2 is YSLEER in the germline V gene. The CDR3 is 16 amino acids. CDR3 amino acids: CASSGPPQGTGNTIYF. The CDR3 nucleotides read TGCGCCAGCAGCGGTCCTCCTCAAGGGACGGGAAACACCATATATTTT.

This chain uses TRBV5-1 with TRBJ2-5; perhaps TRBD2 as D (6 bases). V was cut by 1 base and J by 1 base, with 14 bases left in between. Germline loops: CDR1 SGHRS, CDR2 YFSETQ. The CDR3 runs to 16 residues. CDR3 DNA: TGCGCCAGCAGCTTGTACGGGGGAGATCGCCAAGAGACCCAGTACTTC. Protein sequence: CASSLYGGDRQETQYF.

In its sample, this clonotype was seen a few times. This chain uses TRBV5-6 with TRBJ1-2, with D uncertain. Trimming took off 1 base at V and 4 bases at J, with 8 bases between the two ends. This CDR3 has 13 residues. Germline CDR1 is SGHDT and CDR2 is YYEEEE. The CDR3 DNA reads as TGTGCCAGCAGCTTGAGGCGGTTCTATGGCTACACCTTC. Its translation is CASSLRRFYGYTF. The whole variable domain, remainder taken from reference TRBV5-6 and TRBJ1-2, is DAGVTQSPTHLIKTRGQQVTLRCSPKSGHDTVSWYQQALGQGPQFIFQYYEEEERQRGNFPDRFSGHQFPNYSSELNVNALLLGDSALYLCASSLRRFYGYTFGSGTRLTVV.

This chain connects TRBV6-5 to TRBJ2-1; 10 positions match TRBD2. V lost 5 bases and J lost 6; bases outside the gene matches: 4. The CDR3 contains 14 residues. Germline V gene lookup returns CDR1 MNHEY and CDR2 SVGAGI. CDR3 DNA: TGTGCCAGCAGTGTGCTAGCGGGGGCCAATGAGCAGTTCTTC. It translates to CASSVLAGANEQFF.

The rearrangement uses TRBV4-3 and TRBJ1-2; possible D gene TRBD1, 5 bases. Trimming left V 4 bases short and J 8 bases short, with 17 bases between. The CDR3 is made up of 14 amino acids. Per germline, CDR1 LGHNA and CDR2 YSLEER. CDR3 protein: CASSPGGNNDGYTF. For the CDR3, the DNA is TGCGCCAGCAGCCCCGGGGGGAATAATGACGGCTACACCTTC.

This sequence joins TRBV10-3 and TRBJ2-1; 9 nucleotides agree with TRBD2. The trim removed 3 bases at V and 9 bases at J, leaving 0 bases unmatched. Germline loops: CDR1 ENHRY, CDR2 SYGVKD. CDR3 length equals 12 residues. The CDR3 spells CAISEAGGEQFF. The CDR3 bases are TGTGCCATCAGTGAAGCGGGGGGTGAGCAGTTCTTC.

This clonotype has just a few counts. V is TRBV6-5 and J is TRBJ1-6; D is ambiguous. With 5 bases removed from V and 7 bases from J, the gap between germline ends came to 21 bases. The CDR3 is 17 amino acids. CDR1 is MNHEY and CDR2 is SVGAGI in the germline V gene. DNA of the CDR3: TGTGCCAGCAGTCGTAACCTCAGAAGCCTTTACAATTCACCCCTCCACTTT. The encoded protein is CASSRNLRSLYNSPLHF.

This clonotype was counted only a few times. V is TRBV4-2 and J is TRBJ2-2; 8 bases line up with TRBD1. Germline V CDR1 and CDR2: LGHNA, YNFKEQ. The CDR3 is 16 amino acids. Losses at the gene ends were 0 bases for V and 5 bases for J; bases not matched to a gene: 5. The CDR3 is CASSQDQGARTGELFF. CDR3 in DNA: TGTGCCAGCAGCCAAGATCAGGGGGCTAGAACCGGGGAGCTGTTTTTT.

The chain links TRBV6-6 to TRBJ1-1; unclear D gene. The CDR3 spans 14 residues. Trimming stripped 0 bases from V and 1 base from J, with 6 bases between. Per the germline V gene, CDR1 is MNHNY and CDR2 is SVGAGI (reference sequence). The CDR3 bases are TGTGCCAGCAGTTACTCGGCCCCGAACACTGAAGCTTTCTTT. This encodes CASSYSAPNTEAFF.

In this sample, this clonotype turned up a few times. V and J are TRBV27 and TRBJ2-5; 8 nucleotides agree with TRBD2. Per the germline V gene, CDR1 is MNHEY and CDR2 is SMNVEV (reference sequence). J lost 12 bases, V lost 3 bases, and 9 bases had no gene match. The CDR3 is 13 residues long. This CDR3 reads CASSFSGGRTEYF. In DNA, the CDR3 is TGTGCCAGCAGTTTCAGCGGGGGCAGGACAGAGTACTTC.

This clonotype was observed a handful of times. The chain recombines TRBV20-1 with TRBJ1-2; D is perhaps TRBD1 (6 bases). V lost 6 bases and J lost 2, with 10 bases in between. The CDR3 contains 12 residues. In germline, CDR1 is DFQATT, CDR2 SNEGSKA (reference sequence). The CDR3 DNA reads TGCAGTGCAAGACAGGACAACTATGGCTACACCTTC. Amino acid sequence: CSARQDNYGYTF.

This clonotype was counted a few times. The genes are TRBV6-5 and TRBJ1-1; D is uncertain. Trimming pared 5 bases from V and 0 bases from J, leaving 13 bases between. From germline, CDR1 is MNHEY and CDR2 SVGAGI. The length of the CDR3 is 15 residues. CDR3 residues: CASSPPGSMNTEAFF. As DNA, the CDR3 is TGTGCCAGCAGTCCCCCCGGCAGTATGAACACTGAAGCTTTCTTT.

This rearrangement joins TRBV7-9 to TRBJ1-2; 8 bases line up with TRBD1. CDR1 and CDR2 (germline): SEHNR, FQNEAQ (reference sequence). The V segment lost 5 bases and the J segment 5 bases; nucleotides outside the gene matches: 1. This CDR3 comprises 12 residues. CDR3 amino acids: CASSDRGYGYTF. The DNA of the CDR3 is TGTGCCAGCAGCGACAGGGGATATGGCTACACCTTC.